The 27 T cell receptor beta chains below all came from one sample that was sequenced in a study of T cells expressing NK-cell markers. TCRdb reprocessed the 5' RACE reads, with one entry per CDR3 protein and no DNA. This repertoire includes 500,000 to 700,000 distinct CDR3 sequences. Material: blood T cells: a sorted CD56 or NKG2C T cell subset, CD4+ or CD8+ T cells, or bulk PBMC T cells (not recorded which). These receptors were obtained from a man aged 18 to 29 in good health.

The gene calls are TRBV28 and TRBJ1-3; TCRdb calls TRBD1, which cannot be checked without DNA. The CDR3 runs 15 residues. The V gene's germline CDR1 is MDHEN and CDR2 SYDVKM. Here the CDR3 reads CASSPDRDPGNTIYF.

This chain uses TRBV7-9 with TRBJ2-1; the TCRdb call, TRBD1, lacks DNA for checking. There are 13 residues in the CDR3. Germline values: CDR1 SEHNR, CDR2 FQNEAQ (reference sequence). CDR3 sequence: CASSSGRSDEQFF.

V and J are TRBV12-3 or TRBV12-4 and TRBJ1-4. The CDR3 has 12 residues. The CDR3 reads CASSLSHEKLFF.

This chain links TRBV29-1 with TRBJ2-1. The CDR3 has 13 amino acids. From germline, CDR1 is SQVTM and CDR2 ANQGSEA. CDR3 sequence: CSVASAFGNEQFF.

The chain uses TRBV7-2 and TRBJ2-2; TCRdb's D call of TRBD2 is untestable without DNA. This CDR3 comprises 16 residues. The V gene's germline CDR1 is SGHTA and CDR2 FQGNSA. CDR3 protein: CAIREGGTSHTGELFF.

The chain links TRBV7-9 to TRBJ1-4. CDR3 length equals 14 residues. CDR1 and CDR2 (germline): SEHNR, FQNEAQ (reference sequence). The CDR3 is CASSPRDIAEKLFF.

The chain joins TRBV5-1 to TRBJ2-5; the D gene TCRdb calls, TRBD2, cannot be checked with no DNA. The CDR3 length is 14 residues. Germline lookup yields CDR1 SGHRS and CDR2 YFSETQ. The CDR3 here is CASSFTAVIETQYF.

The V gene is TRBV15, the J gene TRBJ1-5; with no DNA, the TCRdb D assignment of TRBD1 cannot be verified. Germline CDR1 is LNHNV and CDR2 is YYDKDF (reference sequence). The CDR3 is 15 residues long. The CDR3 sequence is CATSRDSTGVIPQHF.

The chain is built from TRBV5-1 and TRBJ2-3; without DNA, the TCRdb call of TRBD1 cannot be checked. CDR1 is SGHRS, CDR2 YFSETQ, per germline. The CDR3 covers 14 residues. The CDR3 reads CASSSGTSTDTQYF.

The gene calls are TRBV20-1 and TRBJ1-1; TCRdb designates TRBD1, a call that cannot be tested without DNA. This CDR3 contains 14 residues. Germline loops: CDR1 DFQATT, CDR2 SNEGSKA (reference sequence). This chain's CDR3 is CSARIGQANTEAFF.

V usage is TRBV11-1 and J usage is TRBJ2-1; TCRdb selects TRBD2, and the lack of DNA leaves this call unchecked. There are 17 residues in the CDR3. Germline CDR1 SGHAT, CDR2 FQDESV (reference sequence). CDR3 sequence reads: CASSLGATSGSIDEQFF.

This chain connects TRBV6-1 to TRBJ1-1; lacking DNA, the TRBD1 call made by TCRdb goes unchecked. CDR1 MNHNS and CDR2 SASEGT come from the germline V gene. This CDR3 comprises 15 residues. This CDR3 is CASSKRLQQGTEAFF.

Here the CDR3 reads CASSLTPNTEAFF. The gene calls are TRBV12-3 or TRBV12-4 and TRBJ1-1. The CDR3 runs 13 residues.

This chain links TRBV7-2 with TRBJ2-7; with no DNA, the TCRdb D assignment of TRBD1 cannot be verified. CDR1 and CDR2 from the germline V gene are SGHTA and FQGNSA. The CDR3 spans 15 residues. The CDR3 reads CASSRGGTGQYEQYF.

The chain employs TRBV29-1 and TRBJ2-3; TCRdb's D call, TRBD1, is unchecked because there is no DNA. CDR3 length equals 12 residues. Germline V lookup: CDR1 SQVTM, CDR2 ANQGSEA. Here the CDR3 reads CSVGGGRDTQYF.

The V gene is TRBV4-2, the J gene TRBJ2-1; TCRdb reports TRBD2, a call that lacks DNA to check it against. Germline V gives CDR1 LGHNA, CDR2 YNFKEQ. The CDR3 consists of 17 residues. CDR3 in amino acids: CASNRDYLKSSYNEQFF.

This CDR3 reads CASSQEIAGVTPYEQYF. The chain links TRBV3-1 to TRBJ2-7; checking the TCRdb D call of TRBD2 is not possible without DNA. Germline lookup yields CDR1 LGHDT and CDR2 YNNKEL (reference sequence). CDR3 size: 17 residues.

The chain has TRBV5-5 and TRBJ2-7; no DNA is available, so the TRBD2 call from TCRdb remains unchecked. Germline values: CDR1 SGHKS, CDR2 YYEKEE (reference sequence). There are 14 residues in the CDR3. CDR3 loop: CASSPSGNSYEQYF.

J is TRBJ2-5 and V is TRBV20-1; TCRdb indicates TRBD1, and absent DNA this call remains unverified. CDR1 is DFQATT and CDR2 is SNEGSKA in the germline V gene (reference sequence). The CDR3 is made up of 14 amino acids. This CDR3 reads CSAPGVGDRETQYF.

The J gene is TRBJ2-7, the V gene TRBV12-3 or TRBV12-4; without DNA, the TCRdb call of TRBD2 cannot be checked. This CDR3 has 18 amino acids. CDR3 residues: CASSFKTGAEGPFYEQYF.

The chain links TRBV14 to TRBJ2-7. Germline assignment: CDR1 SGHDN and CDR2 FVKESK. The CDR3 runs to 15 residues. This chain's CDR3 is CASSQGGFGAYEQYF.

V gene TRBV30 combines with J gene TRBJ2-3. CDR3 length: 12 residues. In germline, CDR1 is GTSNPN, CDR2 SVGIG (reference sequence). CDR3 region: CAWKAFTDTQYF.

The rearrangement joins TRBV12-3 or TRBV12-4 to TRBJ1-6; the D call from TCRdb, TRBD1, cannot be confirmed without DNA. The CDR3 is made up of 12 amino acids. CDR3 sequence: CASGRGLSPLHF.

V and J are TRBV29-1 and TRBJ2-1; TCRdb's D call of TRBD2 is untestable without DNA. CDR1 SQVTM and CDR2 ANQGSEA come from the germline V gene. CDR3 length equals 14 residues. The CDR3 sequence is CSFSILAPLNEQFF.

The rearrangement joins TRBV15 to TRBJ2-2; without DNA, the TCRdb call of TRBD1 cannot be checked. Germline V gene lookup returns CDR1 LNHNV and CDR2 YYDKDF (reference sequence). CDR3 length: 13 residues. The CDR3 sequence is CATSRTPGGELFF. The variable domain in full, completed from reference TRBV15 and TRBJ2-2, reads DAMVIQNPRYQVTQFGKPVTLSCSQTLNHNVMYWYQQKSSQAPKLLFHYYDKDFNNEADTPDNFQSRRPNTSFCFLDIRSPGLGDTAMYLCATSRTPGGELFFGEGSRLTVL.

J is TRBJ1-1 and V is TRBV7-2. The CDR3 consists of 12 residues. Germline V gene lookup returns CDR1 SGHTA and CDR2 FQGNSA. The CDR3 loop reads CASSFTGAEAFF.

This rearrangement joins TRBV3-1 to TRBJ2-3; without DNA, the TCRdb call of TRBD1 cannot be checked. Germline V gene data show CDR1 as LGHDT and CDR2 as YNNKEL (reference sequence). The CDR3 has 19 residues. CDR3 sequence: CASSQPGAGTGGVRDTQYF.